Presented here are 23 T cell receptor beta chains from one specimen sequenced in a study of T cell responses to AZD1222 COVID-19 vaccine. This table comes from immunoSEQ multiplex PCR, and its TCRdb copy is limited to in-frame clones, with some not included. The sample has about 150,000 clones, 80% to 90% seen once. The source was peripheral blood, collected on day 0 of AZD1222 vaccination. These receptors all stem from an adult in good health.

The V gene is TRBV29-1, the J gene TRBJ2-3; 9 nucleotides line up with TRBD2. The germline gives CDR1 SQVTM, CDR2 ANQGSEA. The CDR3 is 15 residues long. Trimming at V came to 7 bases and at J to 2 bases, leaving 10 bases not matched to a gene. The CDR3 DNA is TGCAGCGCCCGAGGACTAGCGCTAAACACAGATACGCAGTATTTT. Amino acid sequence: CSARGLALNTDTQYF.

The chain joins TRBV30 to TRBJ2-5, with no clear D. Germline CDR1 GTSNPN, CDR2 SVGIG (reference sequence). V was clipped by 1 base and J by 5 bases, with 11 bases between them. CDR3 size: 13 residues. In DNA form, the CDR3 reads TGTGCCTGGAGTGCCGAGGATTCCGAGACCCAGTACTTC. This translates into CAWSAEDSETQYF.

The V and J genes are TRBV30 and TRBJ1-4; TRBD1 aligns across 9 bases. The CDR3 consists of 14 residues. V lost 0 bases and J lost 5; bases outside the gene matches: 1. CDR1 and CDR2 (germline): GTSNPN, SVGIG (reference sequence). This CDR3 is CAWSVGQGNEKLFF. The CDR3 coding sequence is TGTGCCTGGAGTGTAGGACAGGGGAATGAAAAACTGTTTTTT.

The CDR3 DNA is TGTGCCAGCAGCCCCCTGATCGGGCGCGAGCAGTACTTC. It specifies CASSPLIGREQYF. The chain couples TRBV27 to TRBJ2-7; unclear D gene. CDR1 and CDR2 (germline): MNHEY, SMNVEV (reference sequence). The CDR3 runs 13 residues. V was pared by 6 bases and J by 6 bases, with 15 bases between.

The J gene is TRBJ1-1, the V gene TRBV5-1, with D maybe TRBD1 (6 bases). The germline V gene has CDR1 SGHRS and CDR2 YFSETQ. The germline V and J ends were trimmed by 3 bases and 4 bases, with 16 bases remaining between them. The CDR3 totals 15 residues. This CDR3 is CASSSTGWESTEAFF. The CDR3 region has the DNA TGCGCCAGCAGCTCAACAGGGTGGGAAAGCACTGAAGCTTTCTTT.

V is TRBV5-1 and J is TRBJ2-5; D unresolved. The V end lost 3 bases, the J end lost 3 bases, and 9 bases lay between the germline ends. Germline values: CDR1 SGHRS, CDR2 YFSETQ. The CDR3 loop spans 13 amino acids. CDR3 residues: CASSYQVEETQYF. Written as DNA, the CDR3 is TGCGCCAGCAGCTACCAGGTGGAAGAGACCCAGTACTTC.

This chain uses TRBV10-1 with TRBJ2-7; D remains ambiguous. CDR3 length: 16 residues. The germline gives CDR1 WNHNN, CDR2 SYGVQD (reference sequence). The ends were cut back, 0 bases at V and 6 bases at J, with 18 bases in the middle. CDR3 coding DNA: TGCGCCAGCAGTGAGTCGTCATGGGGTGGAAGGCGCGAGCAGTACTTC. Translation gives CASSESSWGGRREQYF.

J is TRBJ2-1 and V is TRBV27; TRBD2 matches 15 bases. Germline values: CDR1 MNHEY, CDR2 SMNVEV (reference sequence). This CDR3 region has 16 residues. Losses at the gene ends were 2 bases for V and 8 bases for J; bases not matched to a gene: 4. CDR3 nucleotide sequence: TGTGCCAGCAGTTTAGGACTAGCGGGGGGGTTTGATGAGCAGTTCTTC. Protein product: CASSLGLAGGFDEQFF.

The V call is TRBV5-6, the J call TRBJ1-6; 10 nucleotides line up with TRBD1. The CDR3 has 16 residues. Germline CDR1 is SGHDT and CDR2 is YYEEEE. The junction had 5 bases not matched to a gene; V was cut back by 2 bases and J by 6 bases. The CDR3 DNA is TGTGCCAGCAGCTTCAGGGGACAGGGGCTTAATTCACCCCTCCACTTT. It codes for CASSFRGQGLNSPLHF.

Points on this clone: Distinct nucleotide sequences in the sample also encode this CDR3. The chain links TRBV13 to TRBJ1-5, with D perhaps TRBD1 (5 bases). Trimming took off 3 bases at V and 0 bases at J, with 12 bases between the two ends. CDR1 and CDR2 from the germline V gene are PRHDT and FYEKMQ (reference sequence). CDR3 length: 16 residues. The CDR3: CASSFGLGHSNQPQHF. The CDR3 bases are TGTGCCAGCAGCTTCGGGTTGGGGCATAGCAATCAGCCCCAGCATTTT.

The V and J genes are TRBV4-2 and TRBJ1-5, with TRBD1 as a possible D gene (6 bases). Germline lookup yields CDR1 LGHNA and CDR2 YNFKEQ. V gave up 4 bases and J gave up 5 bases, with 9 bases separating them. This CDR3 contains 13 residues. The CDR3 DNA follows: TGTGCCAGCAGCCGACCAGGGGATCAGCCCCAGCATTTT. It yields the protein CASSRPGDQPQHF.

The genes are TRBV18 and TRBJ1-6, with D possibly TRBD1 on 5 matching bases. Germline CDR1 KGHSH, CDR2 LQKENI. Deletions cut 3 bases from V and 13 bases from J, with 13 bases between. CDR3 length equals 13 residues. CDR3 loop: CASSPGGVGPLHF. For the CDR3, the DNA is TGTGCCAGCTCACCTGGGGGTGTAGGGCCCCTCCACTTT.

This sequence joins TRBV4-2 and TRBJ1-2; D is perhaps TRBD1 (6 bases). The V gene's germline CDR1 is LGHNA and CDR2 YNFKEQ. The CDR3 is 16 residues long. V was shortened by 5 bases and J by 8 bases, with 24 bases between the two germline ends. The CDR3 region has the DNA TGTGCCAGCAGCTCAGGTTATCCCGACAGCGGGACAGGCTACACCTTC. This gives the protein CASSSGYPDSGTGYTF.

V is TRBV18 and J is TRBJ1-5, with 10 bases fitting TRBD1. The germline V gene encodes CDR1 KGHSH and CDR2 LQKENI. This CDR3 comprises 15 residues. V lost 5 bases, J lost 4 bases, and 5 bases stayed unmatched. The CDR3 bases are TGTGCCAGCTCAGTCACGGGACAGGGGAATCAGCCCCAGCATTTT. Amino acids: CASSVTGQGNQPQHF.

This clone was detected once. The chain recombines TRBV6-5 with TRBJ2-7; 11 bases agree with TRBD1. With 10 bases clipped from V and 2 bases from J, the junction kept 4 bases outside the gene matches. This CDR3 spans 13 amino acids. The germline V gene has CDR1 MNHEY and CDR2 SVGAGI. CDR3 amino acids: CATGQGGPYEQYF. The DNA for the CDR3 is TGTGCCACGGGACAGGGGGGACCCTACGAGCAGTACTTC.

The chain has TRBV30 and TRBJ1-1, with D maybe TRBD1 (6 bases). Germline-derived CDR1 and CDR2 are GTSNPN and SVGIG (reference sequence). V lost 1 base and J lost 3, with 9 bases in between. The CDR3 has 13 amino acids. The CDR3 spells CAWSEYRDTEAFF. The DNA of the CDR3 is TGTGCCTGGAGTGAGTACAGGGACACTGAAGCTTTCTTT.

The chain combines TRBV7-2 with TRBJ2-1; the match to TRBD2 covers 10 bases. The CDR3 is 17 residues long. Germline V lookup: CDR1 SGHTA, CDR2 FQGNSA. V shed 5 bases and J 15 bases; nucleotides not matched to a gene: 22. The CDR3: CASSLQPLGTSVIEVFF. DNA for the CDR3: TGTGCCAGCAGCCTCCAACCCCTGGGGACTAGCGTTATTGAGGTGTTCTTC.

The chain links TRBV7-6 to TRBJ2-7, with 7 positions matching TRBD2. CDR1 is SGHVS and CDR2 is FNYEAQ in the germline V gene. V lost 5 bases and J lost 5; bases outside the gene matches: 12. The CDR3 has 15 residues. CDR3 nucleotides: TGTGCCAGCAGCCCCTCGGGGGGTCTTCTCCACGAGCAGTACTTC. This gives the protein CASSPSGGLLHEQYF.

The rearrangement joins TRBV5-1 to TRBJ2-3; D is perhaps TRBD1 (7 bases). Trimming cost V 3 bases and J 3 bases, with 20 bases left between them. CDR1 is SGHRS and CDR2 is YFSETQ in the germline V gene. The CDR3 loop spans 17 amino acids. The CDR3 sequence is CASSWGRDSRFTDTQYF. The CDR3 DNA is TGCGCCAGCAGCTGGGGGCGGGACAGTCGATTTACAGATACGCAGTATTTT. The full variable domain, completed using reference TRBV5-1 and TRBJ2-3, is KAGVTQTPRYLIKTRGQQVTLSCSPISGHRSVSWYQQTPGQGLQFLFEYFSETQRNKGNFPGRFSGRQFSNSRSEMNVSTLELGDSALYLCASSWGRDSRFTDTQYFGPGTRLTVL.

Only one count was recorded for this clone. This chain connects TRBV9 to TRBJ2-2, with D tentatively TRBD1 or TRBD2 (5 bases each). The CDR3 consists of 17 residues. Germline V CDR1 and CDR2: SGDLS, YYNGEE. Trimming stripped 0 bases from V and 0 bases from J, with 12 bases between. CDR3 amino acids: CASSVGGWTTNTGELFF. Here the CDR3 DNA reads TGTGCCAGCAGCGTAGGGGGGTGGACCACGAACACCGGGGAGCTGTTTTTT.

The V call is TRBV7-2, the J call TRBJ2-1; 8 positions match TRBD2. Trimming took 1 base from V and 9 from J; bases not matched to a gene: 8. The CDR3 spans 15 residues. Germline V gene lookup returns CDR1 SGHTA and CDR2 FQGNSA. In nucleotides, the CDR3 is TGTGCCAGCAGCTTAGTGCTAGCGGGTGCTGTTGAGCAGTTCTTC. Its translation: CASSLVLAGAVEQFF. Complete variable domain (other parts from reference TRBV7-2 and TRBJ2-1): GAGVSQSPSNKVTEKGKDVELRCDPISGHTALYWYRQSLGQGLEFLIYFQGNSAPDKSGLPSDRFSAERTGGSVSTLTIQRTQQEDSAVYLCASSLVLAGAVEQFFGPGTRLTVL.

CDR3 nucleotides: TGCGCCAGCAGCCCCATGGACAGTAATCAGCCCCAGCATTTT. As protein: CASSPMDSNQPQHF. The chain links TRBV4-1 to TRBJ1-5; weak D call: TRBD1 (6 bases). Germline V lookup: CDR1 MGHRA, CDR2 YSYEKL. The CDR3 has 14 amino acids. V was pared by 4 bases and J by 4 bases, with 11 bases between.

This chain connects TRBV6-5 to TRBJ1-5, with D perhaps matching TRBD1 (6 bases). Trimming removed 5 bases at V and 3 bases at J, with 11 bases between. Germline V gives CDR1 MNHEY, CDR2 SVGAGI. The CDR3 loop spans 14 amino acids. CDR3 region: CASSRGQLNQPQHF. The CDR3 coding sequence is TGTGCCAGCAGTCGAGGACAGCTCAATCAGCCCCAGCATTTT.